One and the same sample provided the 8 T cell receptor beta chains below, sequenced in a study of beta chain features in type 1 diabetes. cDNA synthesis used the whole RNA isolate, giving expressed TCRB sequences. Profiled with immunoSEQ multiplex PCR; TCRdb holds only in-frame clones, not every one. Seen here are about 360,000 clones, 10% to 15% observed once, and the top ten hold around 0.02%. The sequenced sample consisted of naive CD4+ T cells from blood. The receptors shown here come from a man younger than 35 in good health.

The chain couples TRBV28 to TRBJ2-7, with a possible D match to TRBD1 (6 bases). This CDR3 is 14 amino acids long. Germline lookup yields CDR1 MDHEN and CDR2 SYDVKM. V was pared by 0 bases and J by 2 bases, with 8 bases between. The CDR3 sequence: CASSLWDSTYEQYF. CDR3 coding DNA: TGTGCCAGCAGTTTATGGGACAGCACCTACGAGCAGTACTTC.

In the case of this clone: This sample also contains other DNA sequences that code for the same CDR3. This chain joins TRBV10-3 and TRBJ2-7, with TRBD1 matching 7 bases. The J segment lost 4 bases and the V segment lost 6 bases, leaving 3 bases of the junction unmatched. The germline V gene has CDR1 ENHRY and CDR2 SYGVKD. The CDR3 runs to 12 residues. The CDR3 is CAISEGQYEQYF. The CDR3 DNA sequence: TGTGCCATCAGCGAGGGACAGTACGAGCAGTACTTC.

The chain employs TRBV7-8 and TRBJ1-1; 8 bases agree with TRBD1. The CDR3 has 13 residues. Germline V CDR1 and CDR2: SGHVS, FQNEAQ. V shed 3 bases and J 3 bases; nucleotides not matched to a gene: 0. This chain's CDR3 is CASSLDRDTEAFF. CDR3 bases: TGTGCCAGCAGCTTGGACAGGGACACTGAAGCTTTCTTT.

The sample holds a few counts of this clone. The rearrangement joins TRBV9 to TRBJ1-3, with D tentatively TRBD1 (5 bases). Germline CDR1 and CDR2: SGDLS and YYNGEE. Between the trimmed V and J ends, which lost 2 bases and 0 bases, there was a span of 15 bases. CDR3 length: 17 amino acids. CDR3 loop: CASSVHHSGASGNTIYF. The CDR3 nucleotides read TGTGCCAGCAGCGTGCACCACAGCGGGGCCTCTGGAAACACCATATATTTT.

V usage is TRBV25-1 and J usage is TRBJ2-5; 8 positions agree with TRBD1. The J call may be mistaken, given a closer DNA end match to TRBJ2-7. This CDR3 has 13 residues. The germline V gene encodes CDR1 MGHDK and CDR2 SYGVNS. CDR3 in amino acids: CASSGQGTHEQYF. DNA for the CDR3: TGTGCCAGCAGTGGACAGGGGACCCACGAGCAGTACTTC.

The V and J genes are TRBV11-2 and TRBJ2-2; TRBD2 agrees at 8 bases. This CDR3 region has 15 residues. The V gene's germline CDR1 is SGHAT and CDR2 FQNNGV. The V segment lost 3 bases and the J segment 6 bases; nucleotides outside the gene matches: 6. This CDR3 is CASSFSGRASGELFF. As DNA, the CDR3 is TGTGCCAGCAGCTTTTCCGGGAGGGCCTCCGGGGAGCTGTTTTTT.

The chain links TRBV30 to TRBJ1-2; 8 nucleotides align to TRBD1. The germline CDR1 and CDR2 sequences are GTSNPN and SVGIG (reference sequence). The V gene end was trimmed by 5 bases and the J gene end by 3 bases; junction bases not matched to a gene: 5. The CDR3 length is 13 residues. The CDR3 DNA is TGTGCCTGGGGACAGGGAAAGGACTATGGCTACACCTTC. It is translated as CAWGQGKDYGYTF.

A few counts support this clone. V usage is TRBV5-1 and J usage is TRBJ2-5; 9 bases match TRBD2. This CDR3 is built from 15 residues. With V trimmed by 7 bases and J by 0 bases, 7 bases remained unmatched. The germline V gene has CDR1 SGHRS and CDR2 YFSETQ. As DNA, the CDR3 is TGCGCCAGCTTCGAGACTAGCGGATACCAAGAGACCCAGTACTTC. Residues: CASFETSGYQETQYF.